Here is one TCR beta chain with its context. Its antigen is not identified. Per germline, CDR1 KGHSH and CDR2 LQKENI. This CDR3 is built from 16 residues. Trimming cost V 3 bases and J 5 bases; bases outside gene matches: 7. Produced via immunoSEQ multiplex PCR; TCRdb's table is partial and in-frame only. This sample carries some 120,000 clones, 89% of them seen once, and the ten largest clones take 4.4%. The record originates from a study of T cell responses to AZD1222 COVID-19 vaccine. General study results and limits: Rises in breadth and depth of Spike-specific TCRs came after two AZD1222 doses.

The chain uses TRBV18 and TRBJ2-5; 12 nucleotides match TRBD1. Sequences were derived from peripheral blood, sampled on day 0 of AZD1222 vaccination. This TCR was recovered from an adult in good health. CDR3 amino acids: CASSPGTGGKSETQYF. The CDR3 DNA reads TGTGCCAGCTCACCCGGGACAGGGGGCAAATCGGAGACCCAGTACTTC.